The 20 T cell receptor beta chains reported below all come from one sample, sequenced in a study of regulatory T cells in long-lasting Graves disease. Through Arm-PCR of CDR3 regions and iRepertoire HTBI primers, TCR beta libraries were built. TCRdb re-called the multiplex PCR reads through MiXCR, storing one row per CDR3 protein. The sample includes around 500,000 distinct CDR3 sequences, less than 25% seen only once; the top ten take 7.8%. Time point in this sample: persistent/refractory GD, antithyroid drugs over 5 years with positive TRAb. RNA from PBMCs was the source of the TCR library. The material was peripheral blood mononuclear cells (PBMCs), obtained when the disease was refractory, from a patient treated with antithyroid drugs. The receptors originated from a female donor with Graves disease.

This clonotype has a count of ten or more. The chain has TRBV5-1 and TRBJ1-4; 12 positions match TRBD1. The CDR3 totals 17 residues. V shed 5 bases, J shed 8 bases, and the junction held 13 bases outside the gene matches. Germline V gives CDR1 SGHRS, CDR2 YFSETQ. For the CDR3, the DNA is TGCGCCAGCAGGCGACAGCCGGGACAGGGGGCACGGGAAAAACTGTTTTTT. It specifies CASRRQPGQGAREKLFF.

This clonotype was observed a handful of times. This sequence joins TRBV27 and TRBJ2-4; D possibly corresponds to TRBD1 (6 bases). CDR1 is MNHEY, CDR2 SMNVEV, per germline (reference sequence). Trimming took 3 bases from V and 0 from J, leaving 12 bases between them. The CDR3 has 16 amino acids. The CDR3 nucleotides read TGTGCCAGCAGTTTGGGGGCGGGTTTAGCCAAAAACATTCAGTACTTC. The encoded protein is CASSLGAGLAKNIQYF.

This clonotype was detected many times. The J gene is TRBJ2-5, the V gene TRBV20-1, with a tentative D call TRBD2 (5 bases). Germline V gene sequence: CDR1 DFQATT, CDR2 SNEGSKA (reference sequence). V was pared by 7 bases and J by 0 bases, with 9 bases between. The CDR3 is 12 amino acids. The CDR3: CSGETHQETQYF. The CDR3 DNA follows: TGCAGTGGGGAGACCCACCAAGAGACCCAGTACTTC.

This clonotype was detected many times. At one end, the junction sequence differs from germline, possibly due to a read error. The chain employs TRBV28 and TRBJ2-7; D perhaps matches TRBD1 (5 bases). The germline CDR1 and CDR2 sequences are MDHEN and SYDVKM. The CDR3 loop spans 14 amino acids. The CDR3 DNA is TGTGTCAGCAGGGTGGCAGGTGAGGAGAACGAGCAGTACTTC. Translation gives CVSRVAGEENEQYF.

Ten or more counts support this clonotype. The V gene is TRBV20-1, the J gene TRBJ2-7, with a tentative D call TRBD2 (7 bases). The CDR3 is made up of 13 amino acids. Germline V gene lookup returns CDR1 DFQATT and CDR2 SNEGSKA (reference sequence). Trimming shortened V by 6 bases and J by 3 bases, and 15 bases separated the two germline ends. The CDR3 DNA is TGCAGTGCCATGAGGGGGGGAGGCTACGAGCAGTACTTC. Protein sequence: CSAMRGGGYEQYF.

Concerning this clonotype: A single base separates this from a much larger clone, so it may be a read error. The CDR3 nucleotides are TGTGCCGGCAGTTACTCGGACTATAAAGAGACCCAGTACTTC. This encodes CAGSYSDYKETQYF. The V and J genes are TRBV6-5 and TRBJ2-5, with D possibly matching TRBD2 (6 bases). Germline-derived CDR1 and CDR2 are MNHEY and SVGAGI. The CDR3 contains 14 residues.

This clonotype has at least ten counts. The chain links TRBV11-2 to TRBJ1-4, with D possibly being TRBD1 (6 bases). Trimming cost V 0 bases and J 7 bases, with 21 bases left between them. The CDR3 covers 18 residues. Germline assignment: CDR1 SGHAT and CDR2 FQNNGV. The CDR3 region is CASSLDETKGGIGEKLFF. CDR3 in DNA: TGTGCCAGCAGCTTAGATGAAACAAAAGGGGGAATCGGTGAAAAACTGTTTTTT.

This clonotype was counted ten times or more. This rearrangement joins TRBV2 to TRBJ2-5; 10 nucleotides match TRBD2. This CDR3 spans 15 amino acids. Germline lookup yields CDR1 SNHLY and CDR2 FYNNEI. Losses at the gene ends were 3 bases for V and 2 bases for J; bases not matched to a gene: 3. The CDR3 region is CASSEGLATQETQYF. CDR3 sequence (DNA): TGTGCCAGCAGTGAGGGACTAGCGACTCAAGAGACCCAGTACTTC.

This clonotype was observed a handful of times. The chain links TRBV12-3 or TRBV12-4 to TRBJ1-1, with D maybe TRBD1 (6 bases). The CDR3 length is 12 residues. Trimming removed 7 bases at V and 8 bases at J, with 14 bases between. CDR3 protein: CASILSGTEAFF. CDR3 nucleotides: TGTGCCAGCATCCTCTCGGGGACAGAAGCTTTCTTT.

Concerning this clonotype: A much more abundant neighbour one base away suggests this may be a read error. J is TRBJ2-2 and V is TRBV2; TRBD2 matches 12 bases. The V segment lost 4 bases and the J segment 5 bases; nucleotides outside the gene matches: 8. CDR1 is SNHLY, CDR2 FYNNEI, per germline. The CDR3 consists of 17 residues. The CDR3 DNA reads TGTGCCAGCAGTGGACTAGCGGGAGTATCGGTAACCGGGGAGCTGTTTTTT. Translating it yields CASSGLAGVSVTGELFF.

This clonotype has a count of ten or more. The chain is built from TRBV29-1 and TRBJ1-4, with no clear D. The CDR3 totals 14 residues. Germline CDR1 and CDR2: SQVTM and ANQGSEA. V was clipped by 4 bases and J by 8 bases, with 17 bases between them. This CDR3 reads CSVGEVGRFEKLFF. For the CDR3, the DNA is TGCAGCGTTGGGGAGGTGGGCAGGTTCGAAAAACTGTTTTTT.

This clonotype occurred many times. This CDR3 is CASSGGGQGLTEAFF. The CDR3 coding sequence is TGTGCCAGCAGTGGGGGGGGACAGGGACTCACTGAAGCTTTCTTT. The chain carries TRBV2 and TRBJ1-1, with TRBD1 matching 9 bases. With 4 bases clipped from V and 4 bases from J, the junction kept 7 bases outside the gene matches. There are 15 residues in the CDR3. From germline, CDR1 is SNHLY and CDR2 FYNNEI.

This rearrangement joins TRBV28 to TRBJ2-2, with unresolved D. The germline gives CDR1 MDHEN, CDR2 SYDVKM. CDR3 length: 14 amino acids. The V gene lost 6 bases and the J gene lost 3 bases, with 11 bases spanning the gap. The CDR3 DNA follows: TGTGCCAGCAGACCGGCTGAAGACACCGGGGAGCTGTTTTTT. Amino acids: CASRPAEDTGELFF.

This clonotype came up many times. The CDR3 region has the DNA TGTGCCAGCAGTGAGCCTAGCGGGAGTAGCTACGAGCAGTACTTC. Translated: CASSEPSGSSYEQYF. The genes are TRBV6-1 and TRBJ2-7, with TRBD2 matching 10 bases. The CDR3 sequence is 15 residues long. V was clipped by 3 bases and J by 3 bases; unmatched bases: 5. Germline CDR1 and CDR2: MNHNS and SASEGT.

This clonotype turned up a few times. The CDR3 DNA reads as TGCAGCGTTGCGACAGGGGGCAGATACGAGCAGTACTTC. Its protein is CSVATGGRYEQYF. V is TRBV29-1 and J is TRBJ2-7, with TRBD1 identical over 10 bases. J was trimmed by 4 bases and V by 4 bases; bases with no gene match: 4. Looked up from germline, CDR1 is SQVTM and CDR2 is ANQGSEA. The CDR3 contains 13 residues.

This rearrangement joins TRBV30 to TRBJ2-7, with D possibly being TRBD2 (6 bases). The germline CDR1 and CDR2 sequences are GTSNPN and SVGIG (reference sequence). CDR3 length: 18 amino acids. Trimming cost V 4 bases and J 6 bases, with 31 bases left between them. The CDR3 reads CAWTVPGLALSGTGEQYF. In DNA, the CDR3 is TGTGCCTGGACGGTCCCGGGCCTAGCGCTCTCCGGGACGGGCGAGCAGTACTTC.

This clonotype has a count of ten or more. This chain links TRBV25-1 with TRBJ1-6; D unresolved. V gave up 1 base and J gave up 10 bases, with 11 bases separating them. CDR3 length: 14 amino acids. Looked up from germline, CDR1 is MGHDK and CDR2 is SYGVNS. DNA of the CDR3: TGTGCCAGCAGTGAATCTAAGGAGACGTCACCCCTCCACTTT. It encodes CASSESKETSPLHF. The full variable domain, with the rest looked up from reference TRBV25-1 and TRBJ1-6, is EADIYQTPRYLVIGTGKKITLECSQTMGHDKMYWYQQDPGMELHLIHYSYGVNSTEKGDLSSESTVSRIRTEHFPLTLESARPSHTSQYLCASSESKETSPLHFGNGTRLTVT.

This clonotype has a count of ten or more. For the CDR3, the DNA is TGTGCCAGCAGTCCCTTTGGAGAGACCCAGTACTTC. This translates into CASSPFGETQYF. V and J are TRBV7-2 and TRBJ2-5, with unresolved D. V was trimmed by 6 bases and J by 4 bases, leaving 9 bases between them. The CDR3 is made up of 12 amino acids. Germline values: CDR1 SGHTA, CDR2 FQGNSA.

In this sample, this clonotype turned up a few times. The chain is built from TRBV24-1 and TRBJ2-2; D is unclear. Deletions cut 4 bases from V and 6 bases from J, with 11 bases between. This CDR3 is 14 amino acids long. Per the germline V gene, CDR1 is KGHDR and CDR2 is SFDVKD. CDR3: CATSDWDVSGELFF. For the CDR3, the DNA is TGTGCCACCAGTGACTGGGATGTTTCCGGGGAGCTGTTTTTT.

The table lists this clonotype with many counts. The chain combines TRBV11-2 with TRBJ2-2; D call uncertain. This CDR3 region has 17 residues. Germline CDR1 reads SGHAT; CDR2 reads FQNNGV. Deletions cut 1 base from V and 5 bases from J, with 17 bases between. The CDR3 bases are TGTGCCAGCAGCTTAGTTCCGTCGGCCTGGGGAACCGGGGAGCTGTTTTTT. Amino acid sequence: CASSLVPSAWGTGELFF.